This T cell receptor (beta chain) stems from a study of regulatory T cells in long-lasting Graves disease (dated by TCRdb to about 2021). With respect to the entire study: Antithyroid drugs had been taken for less than 3 months by newly diagnosed Graves' disease patients. A total of about 35 samples underwent TCR sequencing: around 13 from persistent and roughly 20 from newly diagnosed Graves' disease patients. The study took place in China and was registered as a clinical trial. This study used TCR sequencing and RNA sequencing of peripheral blood to compare persistent Graves' disease patients against newly diagnosed Graves' disease patients.

A few counts support this clonotype. Its cognate antigen has yet to be identified. No much larger clone is present one base from it, and per-base qualities are unavailable. Library creation used multiplex PCR. Reads for this sample came from an Illumina HiSeq 4000. To build TCR beta libraries, CDR3 regions were amplified by Arm-PCR using iRepertoire HTBI primers. Before sequencing, the PCR products underwent gel purification. The authors' pipeline ran thus. Across samples, around 62 TRBV and 13 to 15 TRBJ segments were identified and used for gene usage analysis of CDR3 amino acid clonotypes. COPE and FqMerger were used to merge filtered high-quality paired reads into contigs. BLAST was used to align contigs to the IMGT TRBV, TRBD and TRBJ reference genes, and CDR3 was defined following IMGT. Clonotypes above 0.1% frequency were classified as highly expanded clones. Repertoire diversity was measured by Shannon entropy, and V-J evenness by the Gini coefficient. A clonotype was considered public if more than one individual shared it. TCRdb cleaned the public reads at Q25 with fastp, built clones with MiXCR and kept in-frame beta chains. Each entry is one CDR3 protein sequence, shown with its most common DNA and genes. TCRdb, rather than the study authors, made the V and J calls. The sample profile shows 360,000 or so distinct CDR3 sequences; 16% of them were found once. 25% to 30% of the sample is in the top ten clones.

The CDR3 measures 16 amino acids from cysteine to phenylalanine. The CDR3 DNA has 48 bases and is translated from base 1. CDR1 and CDR2 are drawn from the germline V gene: MNHEY, SVGAGI. Trimming at the junction amounts to 0 bases on V and 8 bases on J, and the germline ends lie 17 bases apart. Overall results and qualifications from the work: Only the TCR beta chain was sequenced and analyzed. Patients with persistent disease shared more public clonotypes (under 3,000) than newly diagnosed patients did (nearly 1,000). Peripheral blood alone was examined, since thyroid tissue, which constituted the primary lesion, could not be accessed. TRBV28, TRBJ1-2 and TRBJ2-5 were preferentially used in persistent disease, while TRBV20-1 and TRBJ2-1 were favored in newly diagnosed disease. Compared with newly diagnosed patients, patients with persistent Graves' disease had lower TCR Shannon entropy and fewer highly expanded clones, which suggests clonal expansion. As a limitation, the authors acknowledged that the small sample size may reduce accuracy.

The sample's time point, from its label and the paper: newly diagnosed GD, antithyroid drugs for less than 3 months. For both TCR sequencing and RNA sequencing, RNA was extracted from PBMCs using TRIzol. Graves' disease was diagnosed according to American Thyroid Association guidelines. The patients came from an endocrinology department in Xi'an, China. Each patient gave around 9 milliliters of peripheral blood, collected in an EDTA anticoagulant tube. Ficoll Paque Plus density gradient separation was used to isolate PBMCs, and no additional T cell sorting was done. RNA quality was checked with an Agilent 2100 Bioanalyzer and agarose gel, and concentration with a NanoDrop 2000. This sample was also put to use in a study of T cells in Graves' hyperthyroidism and ophthalmopathy. Reported in the second study: Stable Graves' hyperthyroidism was defined as no progression to ophthalmopathy during 18 months of follow-up. Hyperthyroidism patients were aged 18 to 65 years and newly diagnosed, with disease duration of less than 2 months. Exclusion was applied to patients with uncontrolled infections, other autoimmune diseases, pregnancy or lactation. Diagnoses were based on clinical symptoms, serum thyroxine and TRAb, thyroid ultrasound and orbital computed tomography. The TCR CDR3 was subjected to a first round of RT-PCR using the HTBI primer set and the Qiagen OneStep RT-PCR kit. Most expanded thyroid clonotypes (frequency above 0.001) were also detected in blood, a finding suggesting that blood repertoires may reflect thyroid immune responses. In cross-validation, a model built on a 13 V-J signature told ophthalmopathy apart from stable hyperthyroidism with 87.88% sensitivity and about 81% specificity, and in testing the same model reached 80%/75%. During validation, the model predicted progression to ophthalmopathy a median of approximately six months ahead of onset, with approximately 71% sensitivity and 72% to 80% specificity. To identify TCR V-J signatures that set the groups apart, the researchers used a discovery cohort of roughly 100 patients, made up of around 42 with Graves' ophthalmopathy and 55 to 65 with stable Graves' hyperthyroidism. Prospective prediction of ophthalmopathy was tested in an independent validation cohort consisting of 18 hyperthyroidism patients and more than 15 patients who later progressed to ophthalmopathy. The 95 to 100 discovery patients were randomly divided into training and test sets at a 7:3 ratio. In more than 5 Graves' hyperthyroidism patients, the study also compared T-cell repertoires from thyroid tissue with T-cell repertoires from blood. After sampling, hyperthyroidism patients received methimazole starting at 30 mg daily, and ophthalmopathy patients received high-dose intravenous methylprednisolone. Libraries were constructed in a second round of multiplex PCR, after which size selection and purification were performed. Libraries were sequenced paired-end with 100 bp reads on an Illumina HiSeq2000. SOAPnuke was used to process the raw data, throwing out any read that contained adapters or uncalled bases, had a mean Phred below 15, or lacked an exact constant-primer or identifier match. High-quality paired reads were merged with COPE v1.2.5, and unique nucleotide sequences were defined as clonotypes. MiTCR v1.1 was used to align clonotypes to the IMGT TRBV, TRBD and TRBJ reference segments. The analysis included only V-J combinations with a frequency above 0.0001, which together covered more than 98% of the repertoires. The TCS score was defined as F50 (clonal expansion) divided by E x V (chaos), with BLOSUM62-based TCRdist calculated between CDR3 peptides within each V-J. Welch's t-statistics and random forest reduced around 550 V-J features to 13, which were used in a naive Bayes classifier (R e1071). No statistical method was used to fix the sample size in advance, and group allocation was not hidden from the investigators. TCR Vbeta CDR3 sequencing of approximately 140 peripheral blood samples (under 45 ophthalmopathy, about 74 hyperthyroidism and approximately 17 progressor patients) is reported in the paper.

This TCR was sampled from a middle-aged man with Graves disease. Donor details come from another sample of the same person, matched by shared clones. The V gene is TRBV6-5 and the J gene is TRBJ2-1; the D gene remains uncertain. The source material was peripheral blood mononuclear cells (PBMCs), sampled at new diagnosis, from a patient treated with antithyroid drugs. At the DNA level, the sequence is TGTGCCAGCAGTTACTCGGGTCGGACCCTCGTCCATGAGCAGTTCTTC. It encodes CASSYSGRTLVHEQFF.